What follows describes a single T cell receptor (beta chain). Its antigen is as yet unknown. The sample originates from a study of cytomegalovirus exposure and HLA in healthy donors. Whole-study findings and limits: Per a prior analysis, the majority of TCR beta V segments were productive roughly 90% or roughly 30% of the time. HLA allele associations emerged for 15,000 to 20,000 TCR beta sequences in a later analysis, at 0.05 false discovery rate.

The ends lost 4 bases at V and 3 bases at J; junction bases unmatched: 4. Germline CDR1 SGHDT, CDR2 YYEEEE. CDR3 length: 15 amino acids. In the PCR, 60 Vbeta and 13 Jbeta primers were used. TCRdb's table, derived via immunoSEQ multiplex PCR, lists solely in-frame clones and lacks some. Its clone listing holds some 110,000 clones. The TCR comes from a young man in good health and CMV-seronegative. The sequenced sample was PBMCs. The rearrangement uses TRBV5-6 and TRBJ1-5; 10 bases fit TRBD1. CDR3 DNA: TGTGCCAGCAGCGGGGACAGGGGCTCCAATCAGCCCCAGCATTTT. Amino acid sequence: CASSGDRGSNQPQHF.